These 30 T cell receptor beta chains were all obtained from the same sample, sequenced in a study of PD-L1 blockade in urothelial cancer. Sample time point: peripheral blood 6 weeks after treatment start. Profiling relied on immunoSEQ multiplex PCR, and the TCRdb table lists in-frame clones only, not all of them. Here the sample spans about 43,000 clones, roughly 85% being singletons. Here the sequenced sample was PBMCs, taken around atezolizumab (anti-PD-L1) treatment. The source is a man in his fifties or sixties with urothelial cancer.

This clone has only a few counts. CDR3 DNA sequence: TGTGCCTGGAGTGTGTGGGGACAGGGGTACACCATATATTTT. Its translation: CAWSVWGQGYTIYF. The V and J genes are TRBV30 and TRBJ1-3; 10 nucleotides line up with TRBD1. The CDR3 runs 14 residues. Germline CDR1 and CDR2: GTSNPN and SVGIG (reference sequence). V was pared by 0 bases and J by 8 bases, with 4 bases of the junction left unmatched.

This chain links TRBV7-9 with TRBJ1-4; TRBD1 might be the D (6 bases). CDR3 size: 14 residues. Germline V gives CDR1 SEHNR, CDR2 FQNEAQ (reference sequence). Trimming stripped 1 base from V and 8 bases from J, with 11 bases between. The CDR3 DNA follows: TGTGCCAGCAGCTTAGGGACAGTTTTCGAAAAACTGTTTTTT. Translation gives CASSLGTVFEKLFF.

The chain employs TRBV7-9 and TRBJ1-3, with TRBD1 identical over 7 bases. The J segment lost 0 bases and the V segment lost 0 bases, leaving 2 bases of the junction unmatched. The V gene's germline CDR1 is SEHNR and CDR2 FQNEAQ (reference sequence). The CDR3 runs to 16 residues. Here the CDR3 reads CASSLATGSSGNTIYF. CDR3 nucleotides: TGTGCCAGCAGCTTAGCGACAGGGAGCTCTGGAAACACCATATATTTT.

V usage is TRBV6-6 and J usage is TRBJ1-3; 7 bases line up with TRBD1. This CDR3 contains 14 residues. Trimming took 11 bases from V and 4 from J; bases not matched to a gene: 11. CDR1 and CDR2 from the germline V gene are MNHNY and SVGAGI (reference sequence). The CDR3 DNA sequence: TGTGCCGCCCAAAACAGGGGCCCGGGAAACACCATATATTTT. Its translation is CAAQNRGPGNTIYF.

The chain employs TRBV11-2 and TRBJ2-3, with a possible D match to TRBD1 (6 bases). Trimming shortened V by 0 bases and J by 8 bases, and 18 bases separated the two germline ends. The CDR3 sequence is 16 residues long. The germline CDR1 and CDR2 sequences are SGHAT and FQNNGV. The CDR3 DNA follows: TGTGCCAGCAGCTTAGAAGGACAGTCCGGGGCTCCTACGCAGTATTTT. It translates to CASSLEGQSGAPTQYF.

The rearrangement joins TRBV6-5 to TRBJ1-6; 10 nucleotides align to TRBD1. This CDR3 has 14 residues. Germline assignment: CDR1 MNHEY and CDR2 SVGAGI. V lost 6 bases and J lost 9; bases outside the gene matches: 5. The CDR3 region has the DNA TGTGCCAGCAGGCCGGGACAGGGGATTTCACCCCTCCACTTT. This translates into CASRPGQGISPLHF.

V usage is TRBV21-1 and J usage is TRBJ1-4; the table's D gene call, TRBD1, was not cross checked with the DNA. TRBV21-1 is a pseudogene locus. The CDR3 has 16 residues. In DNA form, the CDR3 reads TGTGCCAGCAGCAAAGCAATCCCAGGTACTAATGAAAAACTGTTTTTT. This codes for CASSKAIPGTNEKLFF.

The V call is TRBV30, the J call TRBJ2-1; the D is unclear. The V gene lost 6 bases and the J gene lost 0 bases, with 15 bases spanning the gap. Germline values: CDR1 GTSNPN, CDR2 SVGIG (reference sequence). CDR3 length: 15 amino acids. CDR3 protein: CACSNPLTSYNEQFF. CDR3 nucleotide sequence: TGTGCCTGTTCTAATCCCCTAACCTCCTACAATGAGCAGTTCTTC. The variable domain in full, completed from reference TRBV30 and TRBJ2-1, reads SQTIHQWPATLVQPVGSPLSLECTVEGTSNPNLYWYRQAAGRGLQLLFYSVGIGQISSEVPQNLSASRPQDRQFILSSKKLLLSDSGFYLCACSNPLTSYNEQFFGPGTRLTVL.

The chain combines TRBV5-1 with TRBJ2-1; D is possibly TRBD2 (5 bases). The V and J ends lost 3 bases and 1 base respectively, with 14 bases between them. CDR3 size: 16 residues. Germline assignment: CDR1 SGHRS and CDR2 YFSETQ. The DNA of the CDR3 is TGCGCCAGCAGCTCGCGGGCGGACCCATCCTACAATGAGCAGTTCTTC. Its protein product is CASSSRADPSYNEQFF.

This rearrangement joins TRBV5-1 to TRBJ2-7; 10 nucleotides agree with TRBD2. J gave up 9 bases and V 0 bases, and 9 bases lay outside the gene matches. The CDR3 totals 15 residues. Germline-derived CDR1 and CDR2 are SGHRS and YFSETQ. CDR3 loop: CASSLGASGGYVQYF. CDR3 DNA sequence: TGCGCCAGCAGCTTGGGGGCTAGCGGGGGTTATGTGCAGTACTTC.

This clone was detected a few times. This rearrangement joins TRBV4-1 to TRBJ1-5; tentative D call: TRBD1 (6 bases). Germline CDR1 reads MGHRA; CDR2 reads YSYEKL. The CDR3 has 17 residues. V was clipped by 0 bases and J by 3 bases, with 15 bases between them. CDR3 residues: CASSQELQGFANQPQHF. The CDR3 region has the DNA TGCGCCAGCAGCCAAGAGCTACAGGGTTTCGCCAATCAGCCCCAGCATTTT.

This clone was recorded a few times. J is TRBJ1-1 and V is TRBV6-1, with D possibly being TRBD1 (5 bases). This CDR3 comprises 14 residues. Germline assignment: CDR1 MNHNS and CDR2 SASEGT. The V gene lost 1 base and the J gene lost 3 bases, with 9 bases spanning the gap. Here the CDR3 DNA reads TGTGCCAGCAGTGAAGAGGGGAGGCACACTGAAGCTTTCTTT. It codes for CASSEEGRHTEAFF.

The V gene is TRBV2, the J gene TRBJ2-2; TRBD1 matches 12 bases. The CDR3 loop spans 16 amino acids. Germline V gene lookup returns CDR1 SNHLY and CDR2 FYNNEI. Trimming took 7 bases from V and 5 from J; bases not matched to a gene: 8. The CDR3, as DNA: TGTGCCAGCAAGGCTGGGACAGGGGGCCGAACCGGGGAGCTGTTTTTT. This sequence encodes CASKAGTGGRTGELFF.

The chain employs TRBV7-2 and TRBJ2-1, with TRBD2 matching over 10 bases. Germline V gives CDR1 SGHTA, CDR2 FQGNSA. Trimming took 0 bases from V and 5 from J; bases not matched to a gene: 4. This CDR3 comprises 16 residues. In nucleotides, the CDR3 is TGTGCCAGCAGCTTAGCGCTAGCGGGGGCCCACAATGAGCAGTTCTTC. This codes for CASSLALAGAHNEQFF.

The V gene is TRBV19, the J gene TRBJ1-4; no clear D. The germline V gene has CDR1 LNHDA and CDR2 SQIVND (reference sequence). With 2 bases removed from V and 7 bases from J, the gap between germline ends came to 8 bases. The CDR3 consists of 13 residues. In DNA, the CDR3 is TGTGCCAGTAGTATAACCGAGTCTGAAAAACTGTTTTTT. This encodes CASSITESEKLFF.

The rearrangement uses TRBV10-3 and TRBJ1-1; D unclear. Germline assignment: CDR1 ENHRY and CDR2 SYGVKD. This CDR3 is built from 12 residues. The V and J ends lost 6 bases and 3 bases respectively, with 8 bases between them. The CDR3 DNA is TGTGCCATCAGGGGCGGGGACACTGAAGCTTTCTTT. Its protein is CAIRGGDTEAFF.

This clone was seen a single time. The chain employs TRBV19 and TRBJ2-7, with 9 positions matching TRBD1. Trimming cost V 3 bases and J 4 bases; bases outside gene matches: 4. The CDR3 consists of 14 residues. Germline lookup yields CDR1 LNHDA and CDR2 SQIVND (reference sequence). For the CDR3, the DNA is TGTGCCAGTAGTATCGGGACAGGGCGATACGAGCAGTACTTC. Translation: CASSIGTGRYEQYF.

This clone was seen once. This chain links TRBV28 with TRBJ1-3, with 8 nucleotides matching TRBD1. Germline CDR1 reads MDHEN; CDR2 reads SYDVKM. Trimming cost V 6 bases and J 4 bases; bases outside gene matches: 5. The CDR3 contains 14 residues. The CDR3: CASRPGTGGNTIYF. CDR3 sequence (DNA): TGTGCCAGCAGACCCGGGACAGGAGGAAACACCATATATTTT.

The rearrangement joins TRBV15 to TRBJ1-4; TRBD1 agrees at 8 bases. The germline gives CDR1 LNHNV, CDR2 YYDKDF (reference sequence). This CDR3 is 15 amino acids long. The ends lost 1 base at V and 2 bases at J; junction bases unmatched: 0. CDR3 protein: CATSRGQGTNEKLFF. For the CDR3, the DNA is TGTGCCACCAGCAGAGGACAGGGGACTAATGAAAAACTGTTTTTT.

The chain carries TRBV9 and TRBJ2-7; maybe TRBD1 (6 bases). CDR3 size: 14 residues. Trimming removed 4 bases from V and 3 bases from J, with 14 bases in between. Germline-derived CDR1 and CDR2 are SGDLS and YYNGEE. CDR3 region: CASSSGDNNYEQYF. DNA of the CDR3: TGTGCCAGCAGCTCAGGGGACAATAACTACGAGCAGTACTTC.

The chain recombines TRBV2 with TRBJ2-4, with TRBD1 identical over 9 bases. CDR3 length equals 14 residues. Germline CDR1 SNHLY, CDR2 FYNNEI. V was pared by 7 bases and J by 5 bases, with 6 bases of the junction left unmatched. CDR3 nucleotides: TGTGCCAGCACCTTGGACAGGGGAGAAAACATTCAGTACTTC. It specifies CASTLDRGENIQYF.

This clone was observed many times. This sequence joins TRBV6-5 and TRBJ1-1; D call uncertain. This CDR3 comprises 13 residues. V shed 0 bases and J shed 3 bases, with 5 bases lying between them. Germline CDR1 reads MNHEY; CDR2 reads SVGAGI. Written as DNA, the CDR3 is TGTGCCAGCAGTTACTCCTCCTACACTGAAGCTTTCTTT. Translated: CASSYSSYTEAFF.

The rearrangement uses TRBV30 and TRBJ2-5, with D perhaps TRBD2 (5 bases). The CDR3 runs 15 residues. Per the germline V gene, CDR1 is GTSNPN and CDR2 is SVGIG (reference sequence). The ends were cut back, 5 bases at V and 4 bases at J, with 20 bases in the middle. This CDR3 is CAWSTMGSMSETQYF. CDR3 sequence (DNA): TGTGCCTGGTCAACCATGGGGAGCATGTCAGAGACCCAGTACTTC.

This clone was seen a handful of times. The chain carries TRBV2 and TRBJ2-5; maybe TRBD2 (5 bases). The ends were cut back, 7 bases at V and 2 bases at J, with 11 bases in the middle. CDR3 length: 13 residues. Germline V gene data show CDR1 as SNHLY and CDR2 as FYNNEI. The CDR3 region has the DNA TGTGCCAGCACACTAGTCAGGCAAGAGACCCAGTACTTC. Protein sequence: CASTLVRQETQYF.

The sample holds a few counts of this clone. The CDR3 DNA reads TGTGCCAGTAGTACCGACACCGCCTATAGCAATCAGCCCCAGCATTTT. Amino acids: CASSTDTAYSNQPQHF. The chain combines TRBV19 with TRBJ1-5; no definite D call. V lost 4 bases and J lost 0, with 13 bases in between. Per the germline V gene, CDR1 is LNHDA and CDR2 is SQIVND (reference sequence). This CDR3 contains 16 residues. Looking up the rest from reference TRBV19 and TRBJ1-5 gives the full variable domain: DGGITQSPKYLFRKEGQNVTLSCEQNLNHDAMYWYRQDPGQGLRLIYYSQIVNDFQKGDIAEGYSVSREKKESFPLTVTSAQKNPTAFYLCASSTDTAYSNQPQHFGDGTRLSIL.

The CDR3 DNA follows: TGCAGTGCTAGACTAGCCGCTGTGGGGTACTTC. Protein sequence: CSARLAAVGYF. This rearrangement joins TRBV20-1 to TRBJ2-7; D possibly corresponds to TRBD2 (5 bases). The germline CDR1 and CDR2 sequences are DFQATT and SNEGSKA (reference sequence). Trimming pared 2 bases from V and 12 bases from J, leaving 14 bases between. The CDR3 contains 11 residues.

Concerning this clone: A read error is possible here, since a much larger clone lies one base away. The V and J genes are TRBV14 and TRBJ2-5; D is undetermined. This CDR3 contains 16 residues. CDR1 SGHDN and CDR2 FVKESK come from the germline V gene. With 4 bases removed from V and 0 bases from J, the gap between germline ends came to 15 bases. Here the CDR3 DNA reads TGTGCCAGCAGCCCAGGAAAGCATTGGTACCAAGAGACCCAGTACTTC. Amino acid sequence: CASSPGKHWYQETQYF. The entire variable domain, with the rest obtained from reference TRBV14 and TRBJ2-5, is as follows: EAGVTQFPSHSVIEKGQTVTLRCDPISGHDNLYWYRRVMGKEIKFLLHFVKESKQDESGMPNNRFLAERTGGTYSTLKVQPAELEDSGVYFCASSPGKHWYQETQYFGPGTRLLVL.

The CDR3 is CASSDSGQPAGYTF. CDR3 in DNA: TGTGCCAGCAGTGACTCGGGACAGCCCGCAGGCTACACCTTC. V gene TRBV6-4 combines with J gene TRBJ1-2; 7 positions match TRBD1. This CDR3 is 14 amino acids long. The ends lost 0 bases at V and 8 bases at J; junction bases unmatched: 6. Germline V gene lookup returns CDR1 MRHNA and CDR2 SNTAGT.

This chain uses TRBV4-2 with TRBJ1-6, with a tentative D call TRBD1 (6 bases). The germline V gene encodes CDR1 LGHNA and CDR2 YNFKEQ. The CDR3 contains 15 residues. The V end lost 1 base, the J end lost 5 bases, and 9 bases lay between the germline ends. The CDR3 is CASSQGDTHNSPLHF. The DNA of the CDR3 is TGTGCCAGCAGCCAAGGGGACACCCATAATTCACCCCTCCACTTT.

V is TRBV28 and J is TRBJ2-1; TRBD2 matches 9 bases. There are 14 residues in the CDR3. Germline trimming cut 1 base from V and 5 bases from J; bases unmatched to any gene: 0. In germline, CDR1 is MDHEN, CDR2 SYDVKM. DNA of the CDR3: TGTGCCAGCAGTTTATCTAGCGGGGACAATGAGCAGTTCTTC. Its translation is CASSLSSGDNEQFF.